This is a list of T cell receptor beta chains from one sample in a study of cytomegalovirus exposure and HLA in healthy donors. Assay used: immunoSEQ multiplex PCR; TCRdb lists only in-frame clones, some missing. Among about 120,000 clones listed, over 60% were seen once. The specimen was PBMCs. The receptors derive from a human donor in good health. Each CDR3 is given with its conserved first and last residue. A D gene is named only where the DNA matches it firmly. The size entry is marked missing in some rows and otherwise reads once, few, many or a size class.

j_call | d_call | clone_size | cdr3_length | v_call | cdr3_aa | cdr3_nt
TRBJ2-5 | NA | NA | 15 | TRBV10-2 | CASSEGEIKQETQYF | TGCGCCAGCAGTGAGGGGGAGATTAAGCAAGAGACCCAGTACTTC
TRBJ1-2 | TRBD1 | NA | 17 | TRBV4-1 | CASSQEFRDRGIYGYTF | TGCGCCAGCAGCCAAGAATTTCGGGACAGGGGGATCTATGGCTACACCTTC
TRBJ1-2 | TRBD1 | NA | 14 | TRBV5-6 | CASSSTGELYGYTF | TGTGCCAGCAGCTCGACAGGGGAGCTCTATGGCTACACCTTC
TRBJ2-7 | TRBD1 | few | 14 | TRBV6-6 | CASTGTESSYEQYF | TGTGCCAGCACGGGGACAGAGAGCTCCTACGAGCAGTACTTC
TRBJ2-5 | NA | NA | 13 | TRBV19 | CASSAGQRETQYF | TGTGCCAGTAGTGCGGGACAGAGGGAGACCCAGTACTTC
TRBJ2-2 | NA | NA | 15 | TRBV18 | CASSYQGQNTGELFF | TGTGCCAGCTCATACCAGGGCCAGAACACCGGGGAGCTGTTTTTT
TRBJ2-2 | NA | NA | 14 | TRBV10-1 | CASSETRNTGELFF | TGCGCCAGCAGTGAGACTCGGAACACCGGGGAGCTGTTTTTT
TRBJ2-1 | TRBD1 | NA | 14 | TRBV6-1 | CATDGTGWGNEQFF | TGTGCCACCGACGGGACAGGCTGGGGCAATGAGCAGTTCTTC
TRBJ1-5 | TRBD1 | few | 13 | TRBV6-1 | CANGQGIHQPQHF | TGTGCCAACGGACAGGGGATCCATCAGCCCCAGCATTTT
TRBJ2-3 | NA | NA | 20 | TRBV4-3 | CASSQERAASLALSTDTQYF | TGCGCCAGCAGCCAAGAGAGGGCGGCATCGCTCGCCCTTAGCACAGATACGCAGTATTTT
TRBJ1-2 | NA | NA | 13 | TRBV29-1 | CSVEERPGYGYTF | TGCAGCGTTGAAGAGCGACCGGGATATGGCTACACCTTC
TRBJ2-1 | TRBD2 | few | 15 | TRBV19 | CASSVASGGAGEQFF | TGTGCCAGTAGTGTAGCTAGCGGGGGGGCCGGGGAGCAGTTCTTC
TRBJ2-5 | TRBD2 | NA | 16 | TRBV12-5 | CASGSGPSRGQETQYF | TGTGCTAGTGGATCAGGCCCCTCGCGGGGGCAAGAGACCCAGTACTTC
TRBJ1-1 | NA | NA | 13 | TRBV19 | CASSISGLAEAFF | TGTGCCAGTAGTATATCGGGATTGGCTGAAGCTTTCTTT
TRBJ1-5 | NA | NA | 16 | TRBV9 | CASSPGDMESKQPQHF | TGTGCCAGCAGCCCAGGGGACATGGAAAGTAAGCAGCCCCAGCATTTT
TRBJ1-2 | NA | NA | 13 | TRBV7-9 | CASTANRGGGYTF | TGTGCCAGCACCGCGAATAGGGGGGGCGGCTACACCTTC
TRBJ1-2 | TRBD1 | NA | 12 | TRBV29-1 | CSVEGQDEDYTF | TGCAGCGTTGAGGGACAGGATGAGGACTACACCTTC
TRBJ2-6 | TRBD1 | NA | 19 | TRBV5-8 | CASSARIGTGMSGANVLTF | TGTGCCAGCAGCGCGAGAATCGGGACAGGGATGTCTGGGGCCAACGTCCTGACTTTC
TRBJ1-2 | NA | few | 14 | TRBV5-1 | CASSLGGVSDGYTF | TGCGCCAGCAGCTTGGGCGGGGTCTCCGATGGCTACACCTTC
TRBJ2-7 | NA | NA | 12 | TRBV6-1 | CASRGNGYEQYF | TGTGCCAGTCGGGGAAATGGGTACGAGCAGTACTTC
TRBJ1-2 | NA | few | 16 | TRBV4-1 | CASSQDLVRDTVGYTF | TGCGCCAGCAGCCAAGACCTGGTAAGAGACACTGTTGGCTACACCTTC
TRBJ1-4 | NA | NA | 12 | TRBV7-9 | CSSRGSNEKLFF | TGTTCCAGCCGAGGGTCTAATGAAAAACTGTTTTTT
TRBJ1-5 | NA | few | 13 | TRBV6-1 | CASSAGDDQPQHF | TGTGCCAGCAGTGCAGGGGATGACCAGCCCCAGCATTTT
TRBJ2-7 | NA | NA | 13 | TRBV25-1 | CASRSTGTYEQYF | TGTGCCAGCAGAAGTACAGGTACCTACGAGCAGTACTTC
TRBJ1-5 | NA | NA | 13 | TRBV4-1 | CASSPSPNQPQHF | TGCGCCAGCAGCCCCTCCCCCAATCAGCCCCAGCATTTT
TRBJ2-7 | NA | NA | 14 | TRBV15 | CATSSARFVAEQYF | TGTGCCACCAGTTCAGCCAGGTTCGTCGCCGAGCAGTACTTC
TRBJ2-1 | TRBD2 | once | 14 | TRBV5-1 | CASSSGGEYNEQFF | TGCGCCAGCAGCTCCGGGGGGGAATACAATGAGCAGTTCTTC
TRBJ2-1 | NA | NA | 15 | TRBV7-9 | CASSLVEILRDEQFF | TGTGCCAGCAGCTTAGTGGAAATCTTGCGGGATGAGCAGTTCTTC
TRBJ2-7 | NA | once | 13 | TRBV6-5 | CASSATGGREQYF | TGTGCCAGCAGTGCCACCGGGGGACGCGAGCAGTACTTC
TRBJ2-1 | TRBD2 | NA | 15 | TRBV5-1 | CASSLAAGVNNEQFF | TGCGCCAGCAGCTTGGCAGCGGGGGTAAACAATGAGCAGTTCTTC
TRBJ1-5 | NA | NA | 13 | TRBV5-1 | CASSLDSGQPQHF | TGTGCCAGCAGCTTGGACAGTGGCCAGCCCCAGCATTTT
TRBJ2-7 | TRBD2 | NA | 15 | TRBV27 | CASSLSGLADYEQYF | TGTGCCAGCAGTTTATCGGGACTAGCTGACTACGAGCAGTACTTC
TRBJ1-4 | TRBD1 | few | 16 | TRBV6-5 | CASSYSEQGAAEKLFF | TGTGCCAGCAGTTACTCGGAACAGGGGGCAGCTGAAAAACTGTTTTTT
TRBJ2-5 | NA | NA | 14 | TRBV6-5 | CASSYGRLQETQYF | TGTGCCAGCAGTTACGGTAGATTACAAGAGACCCAGTACTTC
TRBJ2-2 | NA | NA | 14 | TRBV2 | CASRRTGITGELFF | TGTGCCAGCCGAAGAACAGGGATCACCGGGGAGCTGTTTTTT
TRBJ2-3 | TRBD2 | NA | 16 | TRBV27 | CASSFGAGEITDTQYF | TGTGCCAGCAGTTTTGGTGCGGGGGAGATCACAGATACGCAGTATTTT
TRBJ1-2 | NA | NA | 13 | TRBV28 | CASSNDSPYGYTF | TGTGCCAGCAGTAACGACAGCCCGTATGGCTACACCTTC
TRBJ2-1 | TRBD2 | NA | 15 | TRBV5-1 | CASSWTEFRGDEQFF | TGCGCCAGCAGCTGGACGGAGTTTCGGGGGGATGAGCAGTTCTTC
TRBJ2-7 | NA | NA | 15 | TRBV7-9 | CASSSLNRDSYEQYF | TGTGCCAGCAGCTCTCTAAACAGGGACTCCTACGAGCAGTACTTC
TRBJ2-1 | TRBD2 | NA | 19 | TRBV15 | CATSRARRRLAGLYNEQFF | TGTGCCACCAGCAGAGCTCGGCGCCGACTAGCGGGGCTCTACAATGAGCAGTTCTTC
TRBJ2-7 | TRBD1 | few | 13 | TRBV5-1 | CASSGDRVYEQYF | TGCGCCAGCAGCGGAGACAGGGTATACGAGCAGTACTTC
TRBJ1-3 | NA | once | 14 | TRBV10-1 | CASSSAGSLDTIYF | TGCGCCAGCAGTTCTGCTGGGAGTCTGGACACCATATATTTT
TRBJ1-4 | TRBD1 | few | 13 | TRBV6-5 | CASRDRGGEKLFF | TGTGCCAGCAGGGACAGGGGGGGTGAAAAACTGTTTTTT
TRBJ1-2 | NA | NA | 14 | TRBV9 | CASSVAGEFDGYTF | TGTGCCAGCAGCGTTGCAGGGGAATTTGATGGCTACACCTTC
TRBJ1-1 | NA | once | 15 | TRBV5-4 | CASSSFLAGATLAFF | TGTGCCAGCAGCAGCTTCTTGGCGGGGGCGACGTTAGCTTTCTTT
TRBJ1-2 | TRBD1 | NA | 13 | TRBV10-3 | CAISTGGDSGYTF | TGTGCCATCAGTACAGGGGGCGATAGTGGCTACACCTTC
TRBJ2-5 | TRBD2 | NA | 14 | TRBV7-6 | CASSRVAGGPPGYF | TGTGCCAGCAGCCGCGTAGCGGGGGGGCCCCCGGGGTACTTC
TRBJ1-2 | NA | NA | 12 | TRBV7-9 | CSSNRANYGYTF | TGTTCCAGTAACAGGGCTAACTATGGCTACACCTTC
TRBJ1-2 | TRBD1 | NA | 15 | TRBV27 | CASRQGSAILYGYTF | TGTGCCAGCAGACAGGGGTCCGCGATATTATATGGCTACACCTTC
TRBJ2-7 | TRBD1 | NA | 14 | TRBV2 | CTSTWGQALWEQYF | TGTACCAGCACGTGGGGACAGGCGCTTTGGGAGCAATACTTC
TRBJ1-6 | NA | NA | 13 | TRBV5-8 | CASIRWTVSSLHF | TGTGCCAGCATCCGCTGGACAGTCTCGTCCCTCCACTTT
TRBJ2-7 | NA | NA | 14 | TRBV5-6 | CASSFSGQGYEQYF | TGTGCCAGCAGCTTTTCAGGGCAGGGCTACGAGCAGTACTTC
TRBJ1-1 | NA | NA | 14 | TRBV29-1 | CSVEFRQANTEAFF | TGCAGCGTTGAATTTCGACAGGCGAACACTGAAGCTTTCTTT
TRBJ1-4 | TRBD1 | few | 14 | TRBV7-9 | CASSDRDRNEKLFF | TGTGCCAGCAGCGACCGGGACAGGAACGAAAAACTGTTTTTT